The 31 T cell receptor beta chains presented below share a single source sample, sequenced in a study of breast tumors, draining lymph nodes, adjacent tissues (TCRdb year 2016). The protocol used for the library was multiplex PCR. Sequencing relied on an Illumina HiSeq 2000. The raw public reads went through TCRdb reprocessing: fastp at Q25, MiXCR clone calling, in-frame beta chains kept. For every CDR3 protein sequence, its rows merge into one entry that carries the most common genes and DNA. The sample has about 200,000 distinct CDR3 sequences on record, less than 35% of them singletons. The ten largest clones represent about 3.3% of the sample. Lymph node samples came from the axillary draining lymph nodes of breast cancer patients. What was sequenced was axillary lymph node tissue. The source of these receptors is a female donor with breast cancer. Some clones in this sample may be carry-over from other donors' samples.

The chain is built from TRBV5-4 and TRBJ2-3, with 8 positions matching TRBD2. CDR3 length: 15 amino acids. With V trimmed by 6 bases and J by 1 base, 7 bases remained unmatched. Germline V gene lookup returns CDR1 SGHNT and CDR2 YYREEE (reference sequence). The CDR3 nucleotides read TGTGCCAGCAACCCGGGGGGGCGAGGCACAGATACGCAGTATTTT. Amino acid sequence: CASNPGGRGTDTQYF. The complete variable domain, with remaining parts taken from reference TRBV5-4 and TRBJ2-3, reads ETGVTQSPTHLIKTRGQQVTLRCSSQSGHNTVSWYQQALGQGPQFIFQYYREEENGRGNFPPRFSGLQFPNYSSELNVNALELDDSALYLCASNPGGRGTDTQYFGPGTRLTVL.

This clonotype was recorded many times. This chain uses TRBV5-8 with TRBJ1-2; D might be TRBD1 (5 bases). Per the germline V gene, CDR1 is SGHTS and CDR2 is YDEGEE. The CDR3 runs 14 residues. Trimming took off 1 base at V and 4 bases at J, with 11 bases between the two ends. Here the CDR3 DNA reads TGTGCCAGCAGCTTGCCAGGGATCTTCTATGGCTACACCTTC. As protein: CASSLPGIFYGYTF.

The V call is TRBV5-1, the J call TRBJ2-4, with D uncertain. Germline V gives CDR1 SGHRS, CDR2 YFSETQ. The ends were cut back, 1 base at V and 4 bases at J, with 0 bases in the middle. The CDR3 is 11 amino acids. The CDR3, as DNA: TGCGCCAGCAGCTTGAAAAACATTCAGTACTTC. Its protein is CASSLKNIQYF.

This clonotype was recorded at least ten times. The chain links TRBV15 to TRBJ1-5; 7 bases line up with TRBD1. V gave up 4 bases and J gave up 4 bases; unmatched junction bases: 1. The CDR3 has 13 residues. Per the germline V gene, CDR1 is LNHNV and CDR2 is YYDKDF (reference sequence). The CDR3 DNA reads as TGTGCCACCAGCACGACAGGGAATCAGCCCCAGCATTTT. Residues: CATSTTGNQPQHF.

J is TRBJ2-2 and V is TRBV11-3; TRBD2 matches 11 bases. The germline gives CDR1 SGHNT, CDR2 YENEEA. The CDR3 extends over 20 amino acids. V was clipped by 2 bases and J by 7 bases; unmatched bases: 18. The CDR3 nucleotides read TGTGCCAGCAGCTTATCGGGTCCCGGGTTGACTAGCGGGAATATCGGGGAGCTGTTTTTT. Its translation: CASSLSGPGLTSGNIGELFF.

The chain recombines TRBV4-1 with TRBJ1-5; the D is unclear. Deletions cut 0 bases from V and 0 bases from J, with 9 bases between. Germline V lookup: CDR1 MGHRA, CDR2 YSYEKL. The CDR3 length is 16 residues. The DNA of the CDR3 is TGCGCCAGCAGCCAAGATGTCGGAGATAGCAATCAGCCCCAGCATTTT. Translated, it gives CASSQDVGDSNQPQHF.

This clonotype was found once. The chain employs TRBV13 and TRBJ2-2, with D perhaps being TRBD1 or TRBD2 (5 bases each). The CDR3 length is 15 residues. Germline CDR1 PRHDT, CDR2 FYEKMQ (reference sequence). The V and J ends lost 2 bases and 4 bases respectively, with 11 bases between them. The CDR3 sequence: CASSLRGRFTGELFF. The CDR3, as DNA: TGTGCCAGCAGCTTACGGGGCAGGTTCACCGGGGAGCTGTTTTTT.

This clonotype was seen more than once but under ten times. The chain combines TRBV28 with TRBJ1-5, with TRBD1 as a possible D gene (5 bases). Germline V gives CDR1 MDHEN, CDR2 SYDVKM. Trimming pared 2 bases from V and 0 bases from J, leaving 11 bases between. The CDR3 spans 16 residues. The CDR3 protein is CASSLGATVSNQPQHF. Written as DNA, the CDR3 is TGTGCCAGCAGTTTAGGGGCTACAGTTAGCAATCAGCCCCAGCATTTT.

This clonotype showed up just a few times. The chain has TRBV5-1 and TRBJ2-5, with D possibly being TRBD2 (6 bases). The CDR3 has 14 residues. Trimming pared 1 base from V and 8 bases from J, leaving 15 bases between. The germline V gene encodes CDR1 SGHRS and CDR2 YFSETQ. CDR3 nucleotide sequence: TGCGCCAGCAGCTTGAACGGGAGAGGAGACACCCAGTACTTC. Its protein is CASSLNGRGDTQYF.

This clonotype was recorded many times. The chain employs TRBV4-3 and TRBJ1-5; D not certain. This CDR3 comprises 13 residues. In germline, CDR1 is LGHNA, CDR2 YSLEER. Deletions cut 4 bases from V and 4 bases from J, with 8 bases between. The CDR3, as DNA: TGCGCCAGCAGCCTTGAGACTAATCAGCCCCAGCATTTT. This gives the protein CASSLETNQPQHF.

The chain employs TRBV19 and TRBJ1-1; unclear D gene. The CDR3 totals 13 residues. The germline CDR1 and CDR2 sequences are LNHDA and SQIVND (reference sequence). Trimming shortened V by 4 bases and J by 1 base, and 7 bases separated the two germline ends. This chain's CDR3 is CASSRTKNTEAFF. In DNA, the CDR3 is TGTGCCAGTAGTAGGACCAAGAACACTGAAGCTTTCTTT.

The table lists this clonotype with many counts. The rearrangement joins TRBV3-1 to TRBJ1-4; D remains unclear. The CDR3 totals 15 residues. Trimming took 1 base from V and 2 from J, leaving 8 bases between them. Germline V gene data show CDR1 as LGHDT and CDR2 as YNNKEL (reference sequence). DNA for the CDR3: TGTGCCAGCAGCCAAGTCGAACCGACTAATGAAAAACTGTTTTTT. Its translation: CASSQVEPTNEKLFF.

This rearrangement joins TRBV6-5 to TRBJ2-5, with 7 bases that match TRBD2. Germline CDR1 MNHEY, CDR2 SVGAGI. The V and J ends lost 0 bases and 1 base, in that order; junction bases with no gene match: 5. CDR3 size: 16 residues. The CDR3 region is CASSYSGGEGQETQYF. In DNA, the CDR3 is TGTGCCAGCAGTTACTCGGGGGGGGAAGGCCAAGAGACCCAGTACTTC.

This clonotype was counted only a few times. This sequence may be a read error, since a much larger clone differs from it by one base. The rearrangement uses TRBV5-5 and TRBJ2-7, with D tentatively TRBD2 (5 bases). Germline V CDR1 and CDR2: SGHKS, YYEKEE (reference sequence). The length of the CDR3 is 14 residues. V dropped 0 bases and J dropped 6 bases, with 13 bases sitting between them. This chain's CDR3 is CASSLAGARGEQYF. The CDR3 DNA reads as TGTGCCAGCAGCTTGGCCGGTGCACGGGGCGAGCAGTACTTC.

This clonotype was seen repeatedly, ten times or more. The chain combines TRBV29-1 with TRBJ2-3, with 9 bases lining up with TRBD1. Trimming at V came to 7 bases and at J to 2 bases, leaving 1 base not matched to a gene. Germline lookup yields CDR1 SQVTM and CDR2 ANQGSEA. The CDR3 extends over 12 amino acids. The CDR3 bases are TGCAGCGGGGACAGGGACACAGATACGCAGTATTTT. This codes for CSGDRDTDTQYF.

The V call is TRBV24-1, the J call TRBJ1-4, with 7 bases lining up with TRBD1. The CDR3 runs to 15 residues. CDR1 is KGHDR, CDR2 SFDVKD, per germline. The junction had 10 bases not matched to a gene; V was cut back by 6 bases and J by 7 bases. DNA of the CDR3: TGTGCCACCAGTCACCCGACAGGGCAGGGTGAAAAACTGTTTTTT. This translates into CATSHPTGQGEKLFF.

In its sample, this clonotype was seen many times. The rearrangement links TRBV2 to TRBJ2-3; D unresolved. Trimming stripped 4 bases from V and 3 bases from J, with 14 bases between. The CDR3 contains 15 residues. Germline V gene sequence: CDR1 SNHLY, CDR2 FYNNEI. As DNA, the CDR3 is TGTGCCAGCAGTGGGGCGCGTGCGGAGACAGATACGCAGTATTTT. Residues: CASSGARAETDTQYF.

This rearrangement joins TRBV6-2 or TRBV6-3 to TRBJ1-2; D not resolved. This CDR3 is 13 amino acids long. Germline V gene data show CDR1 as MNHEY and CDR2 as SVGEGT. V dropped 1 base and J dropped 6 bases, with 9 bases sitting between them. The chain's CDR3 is CASSYYSADGYTF. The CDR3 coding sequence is TGTGCCAGCAGTTACTACTCCGCCGATGGCTACACCTTC.

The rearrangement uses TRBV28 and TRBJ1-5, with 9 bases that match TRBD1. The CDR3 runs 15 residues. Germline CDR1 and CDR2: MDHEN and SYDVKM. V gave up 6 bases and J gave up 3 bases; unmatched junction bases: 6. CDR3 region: CASSLDRGNNQPQHF. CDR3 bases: TGTGCCAGCAGCCTGGACAGGGGAAACAATCAGCCCCAGCATTTT.

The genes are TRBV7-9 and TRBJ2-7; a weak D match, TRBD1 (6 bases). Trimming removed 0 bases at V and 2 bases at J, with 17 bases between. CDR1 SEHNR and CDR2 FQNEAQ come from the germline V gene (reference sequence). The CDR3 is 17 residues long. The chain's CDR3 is CASSLAPEQGATYEQYF. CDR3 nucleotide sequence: TGTGCCAGCAGCTTAGCACCGGAACAGGGAGCGACCTACGAGCAGTACTTC.

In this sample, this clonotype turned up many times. The CDR3 DNA reads as TGTGCCAGCAGCGAACAGGGGGCGAGGTTCGCTGGAAACACCATATATTTT. It translates to CASSEQGARFAGNTIYF. The chain recombines TRBV9 with TRBJ1-3, with 9 bases lining up with TRBD1. J lost 2 bases, V lost 3 bases, and 9 bases had no gene match. This CDR3 has 17 residues. The germline V gene encodes CDR1 SGDLS and CDR2 YYNGEE. Full variable domain (remainder filled in from reference TRBV9 and TRBJ1-3): DSGVTQTPKHLITATGQRVTLRCSPRSGDLSVYWYQQSLDQGLQFLIQYYNGEERAKGNILERFSAQQFPDLHSELNLSSLELGDSALYFCASSEQGARFAGNTIYFGEGSWLTVV.

The CDR3 DNA is TGTGCCAGCAGCGTCGATATGGACAGGTGGAGGTGGGTGGGAAAGCCCCAGCATTTT. As protein: CASSVDMDRWRWVGKPQHF. The genes are TRBV6-5 and TRBJ1-5; 7 bases map to TRBD1. The CDR3 covers 19 residues. The germline CDR1 and CDR2 sequences are MNHEY and SVGAGI. Trimming at V came to 6 bases and at J to 8 bases, leaving 25 bases not matched to a gene.

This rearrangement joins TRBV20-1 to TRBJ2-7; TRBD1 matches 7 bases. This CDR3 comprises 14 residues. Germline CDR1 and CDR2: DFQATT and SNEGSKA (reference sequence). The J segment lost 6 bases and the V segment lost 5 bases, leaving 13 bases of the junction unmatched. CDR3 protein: CSAYLQGTNSEQYF. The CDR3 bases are TGCAGTGCTTATTTACAGGGGACGAACTCCGAGCAGTACTTC.

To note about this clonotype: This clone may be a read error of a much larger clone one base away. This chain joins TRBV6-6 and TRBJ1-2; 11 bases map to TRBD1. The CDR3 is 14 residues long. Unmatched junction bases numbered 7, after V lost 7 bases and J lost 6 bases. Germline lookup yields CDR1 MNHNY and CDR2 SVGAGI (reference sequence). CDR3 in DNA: TGTGCCAGCAATATCGGGACAGGGGGGAATGGCTACACCTTC. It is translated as CASNIGTGGNGYTF.

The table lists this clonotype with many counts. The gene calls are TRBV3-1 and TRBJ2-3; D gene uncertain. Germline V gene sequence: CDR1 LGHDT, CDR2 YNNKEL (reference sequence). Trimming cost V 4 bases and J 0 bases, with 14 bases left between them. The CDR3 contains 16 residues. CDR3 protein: CASSRATASSTDTQYF. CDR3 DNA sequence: TGTGCCAGCAGCCGAGCTACAGCGTCTAGCACAGATACGCAGTATTTT.

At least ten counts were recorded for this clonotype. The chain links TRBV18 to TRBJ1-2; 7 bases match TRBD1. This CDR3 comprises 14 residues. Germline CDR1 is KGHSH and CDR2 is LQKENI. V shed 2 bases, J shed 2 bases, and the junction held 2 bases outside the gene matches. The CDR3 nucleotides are TGTGCCAGCTCACCATCGGGACAGAACTATGGCTACACCTTC. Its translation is CASSPSGQNYGYTF.

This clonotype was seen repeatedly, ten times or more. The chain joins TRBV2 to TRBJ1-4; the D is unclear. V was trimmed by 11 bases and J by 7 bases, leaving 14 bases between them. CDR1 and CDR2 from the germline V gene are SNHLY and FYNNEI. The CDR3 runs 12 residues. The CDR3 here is CAGRVRSEKLFF. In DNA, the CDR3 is TGTGCCGGTAGGGTGAGAAGTGAAAAACTGTTTTTT.

The DNA for the CDR3 is TGTGCAAGCGGCGCAATGGGGGGGTTCACAGATACGCAGTATTTT. It specifies CASGAMGGFTDTQYF. This chain joins TRBV19 and TRBJ2-3, with TRBD2 matching over 7 bases. The germline gives CDR1 LNHDA, CDR2 SQIVND (reference sequence). The CDR3 covers 15 residues.

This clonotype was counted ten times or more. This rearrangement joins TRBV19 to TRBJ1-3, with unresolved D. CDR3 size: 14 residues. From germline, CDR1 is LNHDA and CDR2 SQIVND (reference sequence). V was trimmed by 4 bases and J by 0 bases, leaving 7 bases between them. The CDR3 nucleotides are TGTGCCAGTAGTACGACCTTCTCTGGAAACACCATATATTTT. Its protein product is CASSTTFSGNTIYF.

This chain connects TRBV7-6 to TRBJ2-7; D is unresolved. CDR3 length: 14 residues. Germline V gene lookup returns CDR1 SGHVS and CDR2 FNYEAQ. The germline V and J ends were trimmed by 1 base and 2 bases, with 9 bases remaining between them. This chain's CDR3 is CASSLERATYEQYF. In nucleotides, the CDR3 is TGTGCCAGCAGCTTAGAAAGGGCCACCTACGAGCAGTACTTC. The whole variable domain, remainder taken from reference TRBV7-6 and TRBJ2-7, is GAGVSQSPRYKVTKRGQDVALRCDPISGHVSLYWYRQALGQGPEFLTYFNYEAQQDKSGLPNDRFSAERPEGSISTLTIQRTEQRDSAMYRCASSLERATYEQYFGPGTRLTVT.

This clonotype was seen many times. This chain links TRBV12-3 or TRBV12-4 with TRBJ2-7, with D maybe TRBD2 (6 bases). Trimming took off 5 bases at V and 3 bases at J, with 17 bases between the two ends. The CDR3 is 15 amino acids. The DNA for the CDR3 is TGTGCCAGCAGTCGAAAACCCGGGGACTTCTACGAGCAGTACTTC. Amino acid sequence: CASSRKPGDFYEQYF.